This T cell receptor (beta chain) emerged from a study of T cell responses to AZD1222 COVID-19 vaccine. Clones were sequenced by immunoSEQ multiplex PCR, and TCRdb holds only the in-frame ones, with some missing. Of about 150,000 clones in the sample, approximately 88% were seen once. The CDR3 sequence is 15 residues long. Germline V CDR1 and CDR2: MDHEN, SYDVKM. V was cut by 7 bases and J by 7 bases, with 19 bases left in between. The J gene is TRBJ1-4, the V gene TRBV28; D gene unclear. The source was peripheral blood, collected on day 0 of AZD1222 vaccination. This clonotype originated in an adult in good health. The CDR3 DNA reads TGTGCCAGCATCAAGGGTAGAGAGTTTACTGAAAAACTGTTTTTT. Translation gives CASIKGREFTEKLFF.